These T cell receptor beta chains were read from a single sample in a study of STAT5B mutations in CD4+ large granular lymphocyte leukemia. Clones were read by immunoSEQ multiplex PCR, and TCRdb kept only the in-frame ones, dropping some. The data show 9,000 to 10,000 clones, approximately 80% seen once. The sample was PBMCs. Source of these receptors: a man between 60 and 75 years old with CD4+ T-cell large granular lymphocyte leukemia. The CDR3 runs from the conserved cysteine through the conserved F or W. D genes are given only for firm matches. Clone size is stated in some rows and not others, as once, few, many or a class when expanded.

v_call	d_call	clone_size	j_call	cdr3_aa	cdr3_nt
TRBV6-5	.	.	TRBJ2-7	CASSLDTYYEQYF	TGTGCCAGCAGTTTAGACACTTACTACGAGCAGTACTTC
TRBV7-2	TRBD1	.	TRBJ1-4	CASSLQTGGHEKLFF	TGTGCCAGCAGCTTACAGACAGGGGGCCATGAAAAACTGTTTTTT
TRBV5-1	TRBD2	.	TRBJ2-3	CASGSGFTDTQYF	TGCGCGTCCGGTAGCGGGTTCACAGATACGCAGTATTTT
TRBV20-1	.	.	TRBJ1-1	CSAPGGAEAFF	TGCAGTGCCCCGGGGGGCGCTGAAGCTTTCTTT
TRBV30	.	.	TRBJ2-3	CAWRSTVTTDTQYF	TGTGCCTGGAGGAGTACAGTAACCACAGATACGCAGTATTTT
TRBV11-2	.	.	TRBJ2-5	CASSLVREQETQYF	TGTGCCAGCAGCTTAGTCAGGGAACAAGAGACCCAGTACTTC
TRBV6-6	.	.	TRBJ2-2	CASSRSTGELFF	TGTGCCAGCAGTCGATCCACCGGGGAGCTGTTTTTT
TRBV30	.	few	TRBJ2-7	CAWSGAYEQYF	TGTGCCTGGAGTGGGGCCTACGAGCAGTACTTC
TRBV7-9	.	once	TRBJ2-3	CASSPPTDTQYF	TGTGCCAGCAGCCCACCCACAGATACGCAGTATTTT
TRBV4-3	.	.	TRBJ2-4	CASSQDRVGDQYF	TGCGCCAGCAGCCAAGATCGCGTCGGGGATCAGTACTTC
TRBV28	TRBD1	.	TRBJ2-7	CASSPNRGPYEQYF	TGTGCCAGCAGTCCCAACAGGGGGCCCTACGAGCAGTACTTC
TRBV7-6	.	.	TRBJ2-7	CASSSGPNYEQYF	TGTGCCAGCAGCTCGGGACCGAACTACGAGCAGTACTTC
TRBV28	.	once	TRBJ2-2	CASSMGGSNTGELFF	TGTGCCAGCAGCATGGGAGGTTCGAACACCGGGGAGCTGTTTTTT
TRBV11-2	.	.	TRBJ1-1	CASGLGDKRIEAFF	TGTGCCAGCGGCCTGGGGGACAAGCGAATCGAAGCTTTCTTT
TRBV11-1	.	.	TRBJ1-1	CASSLGAGAVSTEAFF	TGTGCCAGCAGCTTAGGTGCGGGGGCGGTGAGCACTGAAGCTTTCTTT
TRBV7-2	.	.	TRBJ2-1	CASSFSSGSDEQFF	TGTGCCAGCAGCTTTTCCTCCGGGAGTGATGAGCAGTTCTTC
TRBV4-3	.	.	TRBJ2-2	CASSQRRITSITNTGELFF	TGCGCCAGCAGCCAACGAAGGATTACTTCTATAACGAACACCGGGGAGCTGTTTTTT
TRBV18	TRBD1	once	TRBJ1-2	CASSLETGDYGYTF	TGTGCCAGCTCACTTGAGACAGGGGACTATGGCTACACCTTC
TRBV19	TRBD2	.	TRBJ2-5	CASSPGGSQETQYF	TGTGCCAGTAGTCCCGGGGGGTCACAAGAGACCCAGTACTTC
TRBV7-9	.	once	TRBJ1-2	CASSLAGKTAGYTF	TGTGCCAGCAGCTTAGCAGGAAAGACAGCGGGCTACACCTTC
TRBV28	.	.	TRBJ1-3	CASSFGSHSGNTIYF	TGTGCCAGCAGTTTCGGGAGCCACTCGGGAAACACCATATATTTT
TRBV19	TRBD1	.	TRBJ1-1	CASRETGENTEAFF	TGTGCCAGTAGGGAGACAGGGGAGAACACTGAAGCTTTCTTT
TRBV7-2	TRBD1	.	TRBJ1-6	CASSLVGRTGRTPLHF	TGTGCCAGCAGCTTAGTAGGAAGGACAGGAAGGACACCCCTCCACTTT
TRBV29-1	TRBD2	few	TRBJ2-7	CSVKGGRVSYEQYF	TGCAGCGTTAAGGGCGGGAGAGTCTCGTACGAGCAGTACTTC
TRBV5-1	TRBD2	.	TRBJ2-5	CASSRGLAGVGETQYF	TGCGCCAGCAGCCGGGGACTAGCGGGAGTTGGGGAGACCCAGTACTTC
TRBV6-5	TRBD2	.	TRBJ2-5	CASSYSSGGRETQYF	TGTGCCAGCAGTTACTCGTCGGGGGGGCGAGAGACCCAGTACTTC
TRBV6-4	.	.	TRBJ2-5	CASSRDSGATQYF	TGTGCCAGCAGCAGAGATAGTGGGGCGACCCAGTACTTC
TRBV4-1	TRBD1	.	TRBJ2-7	CASSQRTGLEQYF	TGCGCCAGCAGCCAGCGGACAGGGCTCGAGCAGTACTTC
TRBV27	.	.	TRBJ1-2	CASSSWASEVLGYTF	TGTGCCAGCAGTTCTTGGGCCTCAGAGGTACTTGGCTACACCTTC
TRBV5-1	TRBD2	.	TRBJ2-5	CASKMGLAEETQYF	TGCGCCAGCAAAATGGGTCTAGCGGAAGAGACCCAGTACTTC
TRBV2	.	.	TRBJ2-7	CASREGFYEQYF	TGTGCCAGCAGGGAAGGGTTCTACGAGCAGTACTTC
TRBV6-5	TRBD1	.	TRBJ2-4	CASSEGDRDRDIQYF	TGTGCCAGCAGCGAGGGGGACAGGGATAGGGACATTCAGTACTTC
TRBV4-3	TRBD2	.	TRBJ2-1	CASSQELAGGPYNEQFF	TGCGCCAGCAGCCAAGAGCTAGCGGGAGGGCCCTATAATGAGCAGTTCTTC
TRBV9	.	few	TRBJ1-1	CASSPDWSTEAFF	TGTGCCAGCAGCCCGGACTGGAGCACTGAAGCTTTCTTT
TRBV19	TRBD1	.	TRBJ1-4	CASTRILGTGGNEKLFF	TGTGCCAGTACGAGAATCTTAGGGACAGGGGGAAATGAAAAACTGTTTTTT
TRBV5-1	.	.	TRBJ1-3	CASSGLGNPGNTIYF	TGCGCCAGCAGCGGACTAGGGAATCCTGGAAACACCATATATTTT
TRBV9	.	.	TRBJ2-7	CASSPRTDSSYEQYF	TGTGCCAGCAGCCCGAGGACAGATAGCTCCTACGAGCAGTACTTC
TRBV4-3	.	.	TRBJ2-7	CASSREVGGLSEQYF	TGCGCCAGCAGCCGAGAGGTAGGCGGCTTGTCCGAGCAGTACTTC
TRBV7-9	TRBD1	.	TRBJ1-1	CASSLKGAGDTEAFF	TGTGCCAGCAGCTTAAAGGGGGCAGGGGACACTGAAGCTTTCTTT
TRBV19	.	.	TRBJ1-1	CASRTTGSRVGAFF	TGTGCCAGTAGGACCACAGGCTCCCGAGTGGGAGCTTTCTTT
TRBV28	TRBD2	.	TRBJ2-7	CASSPLGRGGSYEQYF	TGTGCCAGCAGTCCTCTCGGGAGGGGGGGTTCCTACGAGCAGTACTTC
TRBV7-3	.	.	TRBJ2-1	CASSLTPTKNEQFF	TGTGCCAGCAGCTTAACCCCTACTAAGAATGAGCAGTTCTTC
TRBV11-2	.	.	TRBJ1-4	CASSRNREVREKLFF	TGTGCCAGCAGCCGGAACAGGGAGGTCCGGGAAAAACTGTTTTTT
TRBV27	TRBD1	.	TRBJ2-5	CASRFRTGGSQETQYF	TGTGCCAGCAGATTCCGGACAGGGGGCTCACAAGAGACCCAGTACTTC
TRBV11-2	.	.	TRBJ2-7	CASTKGPYEQYF	TGTGCCAGCACAAAGGGGCCCTACGAGCAGTACTTC
TRBV7-7	.	.	TRBJ2-7	CASSLGFRGEQYF	TGTGCTAGCAGCTTAGGGTTCAGGGGCGAGCAGTACTTC
TRBV10-3	TRBD1	once	TRBJ2-2	CAIRPTGGMDGELFF	TGTGCCATCAGGCCGACAGGGGGCATGGACGGGGAGCTGTTTTTT
TRBV4-3	TRBD2	.	TRBJ2-7	CASSQILAGGREQYF	TGCGCCAGCAGCCAAATACTAGCGGGAGGAAGGGAGCAGTACTTC
TRBV7-2	.	.	TRBJ2-7	CASSFRRDTYEQYF	TGTGCCAGCAGCTTCAGGCGGGATACCTACGAGCAGTACTTC
TRBV28	TRBD1	.	TRBJ2-3	CASSSPGTEITDTQYF	TGTGCCAGCAGTTCCCCCGGGACAGAGATCACAGATACGCAGTATTTT
TRBV11-2	.	.	TRBJ1-4	CASSLDWAGGDEKLFF	TGTGCCAGCAGCTTAGATTGGGCAGGTGGGGATGAAAAACTGTTTTTT
TRBV4-2	TRBD2	few	TRBJ2-1	CASSQGLADYNEQFF	TGTGCCAGCAGCCAAGGACTAGCGGACTACAATGAGCAGTTCTTC
TRBV7-9	.	once	TRBJ2-2	CASNPRRGGNTGELFF	TGTGCCAGTAATCCCAGGAGGGGAGGGAACACCGGGGAGCTGTTTTTT